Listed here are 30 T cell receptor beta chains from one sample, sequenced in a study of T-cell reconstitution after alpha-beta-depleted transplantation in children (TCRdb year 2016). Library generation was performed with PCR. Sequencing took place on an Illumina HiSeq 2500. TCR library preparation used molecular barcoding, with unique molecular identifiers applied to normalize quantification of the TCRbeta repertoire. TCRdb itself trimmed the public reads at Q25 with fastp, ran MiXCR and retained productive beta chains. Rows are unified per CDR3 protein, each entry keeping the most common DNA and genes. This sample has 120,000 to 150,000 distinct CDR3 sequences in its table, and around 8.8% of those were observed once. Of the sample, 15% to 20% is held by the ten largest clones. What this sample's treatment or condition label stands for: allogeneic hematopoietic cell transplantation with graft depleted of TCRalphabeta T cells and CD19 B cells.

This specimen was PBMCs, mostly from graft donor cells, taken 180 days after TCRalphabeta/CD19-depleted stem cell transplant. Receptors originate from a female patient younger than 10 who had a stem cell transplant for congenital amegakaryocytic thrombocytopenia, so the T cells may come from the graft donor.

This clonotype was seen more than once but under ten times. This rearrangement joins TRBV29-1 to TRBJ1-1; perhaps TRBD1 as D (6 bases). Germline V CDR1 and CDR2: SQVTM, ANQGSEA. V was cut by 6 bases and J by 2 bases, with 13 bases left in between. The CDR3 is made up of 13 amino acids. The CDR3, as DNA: TGCAGCGTCTACCGGACAGAAAACACTGAAGCTTTCTTT. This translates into CSVYRTENTEAFF.

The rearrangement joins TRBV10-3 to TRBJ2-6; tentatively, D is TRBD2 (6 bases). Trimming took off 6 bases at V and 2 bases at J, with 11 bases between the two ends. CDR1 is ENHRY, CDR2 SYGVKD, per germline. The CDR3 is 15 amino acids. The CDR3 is CAISETRAGANVLTF. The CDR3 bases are TGTGCCATCAGCGAGACTAGGGCTGGGGCCAACGTCCTGACTTTC.

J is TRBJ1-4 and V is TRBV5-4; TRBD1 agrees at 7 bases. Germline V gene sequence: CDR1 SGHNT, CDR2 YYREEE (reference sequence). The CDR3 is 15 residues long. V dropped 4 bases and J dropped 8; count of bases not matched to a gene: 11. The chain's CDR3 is CASSGGTAGGEKLFF. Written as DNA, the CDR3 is TGTGCCAGCAGCGGTGGGACAGCCGGAGGCGAAAAACTGTTTTTT.

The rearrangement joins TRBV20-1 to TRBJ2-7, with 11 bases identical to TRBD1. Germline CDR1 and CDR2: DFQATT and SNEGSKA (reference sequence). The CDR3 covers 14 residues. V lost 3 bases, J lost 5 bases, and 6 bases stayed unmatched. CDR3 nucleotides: TGCAGTGCTAGTACGGACAGGGGGCTCGACGAGCAGTACTTC. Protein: CSASTDRGLDEQYF.

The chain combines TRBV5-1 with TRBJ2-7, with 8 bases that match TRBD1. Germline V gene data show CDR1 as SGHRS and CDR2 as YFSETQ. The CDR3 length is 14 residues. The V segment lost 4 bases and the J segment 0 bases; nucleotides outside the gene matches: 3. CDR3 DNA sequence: TGCGCCAGCAGCAAGACAGGGGTCTCCTACGAGCAGTACTTC. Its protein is CASSKTGVSYEQYF.

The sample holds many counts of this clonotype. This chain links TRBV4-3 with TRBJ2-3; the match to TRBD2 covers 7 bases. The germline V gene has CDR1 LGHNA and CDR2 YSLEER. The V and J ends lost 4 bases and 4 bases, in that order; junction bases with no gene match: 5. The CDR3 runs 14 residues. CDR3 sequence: CASSRAGKADTQYF. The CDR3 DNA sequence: TGCGCCAGCAGCCGAGCGGGAAAGGCAGATACGCAGTATTTT.

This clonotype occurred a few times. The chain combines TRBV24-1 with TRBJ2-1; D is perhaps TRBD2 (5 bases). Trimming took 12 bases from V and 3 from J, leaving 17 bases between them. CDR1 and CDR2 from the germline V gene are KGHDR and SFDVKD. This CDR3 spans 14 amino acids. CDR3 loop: CAVLSREFYNEQFF. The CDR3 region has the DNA TGTGCCGTTCTGTCGAGGGAGTTCTACAATGAGCAGTTCTTC.

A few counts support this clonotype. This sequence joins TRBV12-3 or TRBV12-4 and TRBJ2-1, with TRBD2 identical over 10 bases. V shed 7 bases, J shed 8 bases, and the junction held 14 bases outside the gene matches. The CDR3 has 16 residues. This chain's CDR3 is CASTAGGPPIIDEQFF. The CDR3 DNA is TGTGCCAGCACAGCGGGAGGGCCGCCGATAATAGATGAGCAGTTCTTC.

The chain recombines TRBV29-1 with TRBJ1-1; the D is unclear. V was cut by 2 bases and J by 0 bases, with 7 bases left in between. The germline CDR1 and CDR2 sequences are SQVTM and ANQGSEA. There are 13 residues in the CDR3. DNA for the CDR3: TGCAGCGTTGAAACAGAGATGAACACTGAAGCTTTCTTT. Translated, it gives CSVETEMNTEAFF.

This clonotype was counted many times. CDR3 in amino acids: CASSLAGQGGYEQYF. In DNA, the CDR3 is TGTGCCAGCAGTTTAGCCGGGCAAGGGGGTTACGAGCAGTACTTC. This chain links TRBV12-3 or TRBV12-4 with TRBJ2-7, with D possibly TRBD1 on 6 matching bases. This CDR3 contains 15 residues. V shed 0 bases and J shed 4 bases, with 13 bases lying between them.

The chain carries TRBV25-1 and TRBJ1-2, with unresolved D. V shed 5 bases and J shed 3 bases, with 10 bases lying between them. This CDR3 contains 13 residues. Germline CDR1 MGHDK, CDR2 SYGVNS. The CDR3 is CASSTRPDYGYTF. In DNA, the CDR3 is TGTGCCAGCAGTACAAGACCAGACTATGGCTACACCTTC.

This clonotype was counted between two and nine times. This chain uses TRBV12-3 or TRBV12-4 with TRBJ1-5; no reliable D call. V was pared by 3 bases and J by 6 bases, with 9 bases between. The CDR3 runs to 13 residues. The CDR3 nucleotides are TGTGCCAGCAGTTTCGAGAGAAGTCAGCCCCAGCATTTT. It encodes CASSFERSQPQHF.

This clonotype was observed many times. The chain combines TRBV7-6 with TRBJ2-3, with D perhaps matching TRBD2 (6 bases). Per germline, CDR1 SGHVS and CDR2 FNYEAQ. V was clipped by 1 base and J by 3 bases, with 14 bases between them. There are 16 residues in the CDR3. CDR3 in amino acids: CASSLVYGLATDTQYF. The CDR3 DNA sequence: TGTGCCAGCAGCTTAGTTTACGGGCTAGCGACAGATACGCAGTATTTT. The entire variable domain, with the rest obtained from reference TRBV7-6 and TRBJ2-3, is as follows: GAGVSQSPRYKVTKRGQDVALRCDPISGHVSLYWYRQALGQGPEFLTYFNYEAQQDKSGLPNDRFSAERPEGSISTLTIQRTEQRDSAMYRCASSLVYGLATDTQYFGPGTRLTVL.

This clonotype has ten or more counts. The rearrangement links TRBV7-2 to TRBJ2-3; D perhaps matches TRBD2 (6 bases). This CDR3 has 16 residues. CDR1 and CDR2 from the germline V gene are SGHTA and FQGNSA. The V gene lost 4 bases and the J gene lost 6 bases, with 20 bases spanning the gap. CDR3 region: CASSSEWGGGVDTQYF. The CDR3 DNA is TGTGCCAGCAGCTCCGAGTGGGGCGGAGGGGTGGATACGCAGTATTTT.

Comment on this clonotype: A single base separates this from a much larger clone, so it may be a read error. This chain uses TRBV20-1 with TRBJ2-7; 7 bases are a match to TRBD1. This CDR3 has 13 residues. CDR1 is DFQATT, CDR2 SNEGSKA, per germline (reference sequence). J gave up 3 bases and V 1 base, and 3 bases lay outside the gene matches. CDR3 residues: CSARGAGGYEQYF. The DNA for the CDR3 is TGCAGTGCTAGAGGGGCAGGGGGCTACGAGCAGTACTTC.

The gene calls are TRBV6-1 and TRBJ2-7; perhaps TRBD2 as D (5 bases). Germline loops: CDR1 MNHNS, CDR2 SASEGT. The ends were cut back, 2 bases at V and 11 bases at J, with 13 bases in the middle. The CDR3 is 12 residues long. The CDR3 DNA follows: TGTGCCAGCAGTGAACCCCTAGCTCGAGAGTACTTC. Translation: CASSEPLAREYF.

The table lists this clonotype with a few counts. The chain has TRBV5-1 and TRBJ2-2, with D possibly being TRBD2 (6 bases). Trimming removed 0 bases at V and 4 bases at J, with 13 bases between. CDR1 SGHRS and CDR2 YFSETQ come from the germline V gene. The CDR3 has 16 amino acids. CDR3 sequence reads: CASSLAVGGSTGELFF. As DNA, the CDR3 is TGCGCCAGCAGCTTGGCCGTGGGAGGCTCCACCGGGGAGCTGTTTTTT.

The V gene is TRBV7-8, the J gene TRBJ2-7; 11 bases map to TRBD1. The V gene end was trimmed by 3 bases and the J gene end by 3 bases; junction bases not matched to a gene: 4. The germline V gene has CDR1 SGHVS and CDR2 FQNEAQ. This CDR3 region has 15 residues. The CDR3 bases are TGTGCCAGCAGCTTGGGACAGGGGGAGATCTACGAGCAGTACTTC. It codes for CASSLGQGEIYEQYF.

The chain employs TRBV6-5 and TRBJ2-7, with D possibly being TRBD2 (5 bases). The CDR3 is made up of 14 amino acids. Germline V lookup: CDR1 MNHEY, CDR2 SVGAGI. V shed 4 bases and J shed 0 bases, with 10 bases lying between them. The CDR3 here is CASSLRGNSYEQYF. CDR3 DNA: TGTGCCAGCAGTTTACGGGGAAACTCCTACGAGCAGTACTTC.

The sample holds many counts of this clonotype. The CDR3 protein is CASSLGQGTSGGSSYNEQFF. The CDR3, as DNA: TGCGCCAGCAGCTTAGGACAGGGGACTAGCGGGGGGAGCTCCTACAATGAGCAGTTCTTC. This chain connects TRBV5-1 to TRBJ2-1; 15 positions match TRBD2. Germline loops: CDR1 SGHRS, CDR2 YFSETQ. The CDR3 loop spans 20 amino acids. V shed 2 bases and J 0 bases; nucleotides not matched to a gene: 9.

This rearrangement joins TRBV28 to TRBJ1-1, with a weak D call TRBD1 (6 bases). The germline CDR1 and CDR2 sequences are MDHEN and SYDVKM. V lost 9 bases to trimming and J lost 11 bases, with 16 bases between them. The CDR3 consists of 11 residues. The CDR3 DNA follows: TGTGCCAGTCAAGGGGTCAGGGGTGCTTTCTTT. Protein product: CASQGVRGAFF.

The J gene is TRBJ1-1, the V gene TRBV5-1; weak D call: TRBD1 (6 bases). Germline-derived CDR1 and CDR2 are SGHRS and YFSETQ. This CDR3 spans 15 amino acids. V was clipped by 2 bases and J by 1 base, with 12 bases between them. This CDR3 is CASSFRDNTNTEAFF. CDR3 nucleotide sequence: TGCGCCAGCAGCTTCCGGGACAACACGAACACTGAAGCTTTCTTT. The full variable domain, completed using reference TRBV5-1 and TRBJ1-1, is KAGVTQTPRYLIKTRGQQVTLSCSPISGHRSVSWYQQTPGQGLQFLFEYFSETQRNKGNFPGRFSGRQFSNSRSEMNVSTLELGDSALYLCASSFRDNTNTEAFFGQGTRLTVV.

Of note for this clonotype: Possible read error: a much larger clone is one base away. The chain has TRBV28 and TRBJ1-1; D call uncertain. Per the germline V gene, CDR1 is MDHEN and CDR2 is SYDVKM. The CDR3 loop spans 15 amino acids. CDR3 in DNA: TGTGCCAGCAGTCTTATTGGGGTAATGAACACTGAAACTTTCTTT. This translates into CASSLIGVMNTETFF.

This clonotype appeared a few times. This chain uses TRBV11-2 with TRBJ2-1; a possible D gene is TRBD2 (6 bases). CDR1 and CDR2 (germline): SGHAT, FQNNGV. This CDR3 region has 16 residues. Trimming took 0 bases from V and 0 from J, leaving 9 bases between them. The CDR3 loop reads CASSLDLSGSYNEQFF. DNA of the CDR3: TGTGCCAGCAGCTTAGATCTTAGCGGCTCCTACAATGAGCAGTTCTTC.

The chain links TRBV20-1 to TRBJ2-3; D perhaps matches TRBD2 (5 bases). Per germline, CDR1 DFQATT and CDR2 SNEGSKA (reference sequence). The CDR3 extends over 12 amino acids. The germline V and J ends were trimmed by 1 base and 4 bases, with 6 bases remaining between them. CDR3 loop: CSARVDSDTQYF. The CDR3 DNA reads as TGCAGTGCTAGAGTGGACTCAGATACGCAGTATTTT.

The CDR3 loop reads CASNRTGTDTQYF. Here the CDR3 DNA reads TGTGCCAGCAATAGAACAGGGACAGATACGCAGTATTTT. The chain employs TRBV6-1 and TRBJ2-3; tentatively, D is TRBD1 (6 bases). From germline, CDR1 is MNHNS and CDR2 SASEGT. The germline V and J ends were trimmed by 7 bases and 3 bases, with 11 bases remaining between them. CDR3 size: 13 residues.

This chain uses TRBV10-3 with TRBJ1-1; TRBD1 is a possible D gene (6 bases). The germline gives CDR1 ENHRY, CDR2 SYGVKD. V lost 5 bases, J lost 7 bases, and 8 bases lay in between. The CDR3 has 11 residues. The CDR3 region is CAISTRGEAFF. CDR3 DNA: TGTGCCATCAGTACCAGGGGTGAAGCTTTCTTT.

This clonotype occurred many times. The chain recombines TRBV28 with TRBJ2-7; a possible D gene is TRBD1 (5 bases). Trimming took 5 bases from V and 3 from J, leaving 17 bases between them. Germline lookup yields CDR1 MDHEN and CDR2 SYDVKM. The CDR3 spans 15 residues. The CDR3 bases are TGTGCCAGCAGTCCGTCGATCACAGGAATCTACGAGCAGTACTTC. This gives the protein CASSPSITGIYEQYF. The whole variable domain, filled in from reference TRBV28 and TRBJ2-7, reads DVKVTQSSRYLVKRTGEKVFLECVQDMDHENMFWYRQDPGLGLRLIYFSYDVKMKEKGDIPEGYSVSREKKERFSLILESASTNQTSMYLCASSPSITGIYEQYFGPGTRLTVT.

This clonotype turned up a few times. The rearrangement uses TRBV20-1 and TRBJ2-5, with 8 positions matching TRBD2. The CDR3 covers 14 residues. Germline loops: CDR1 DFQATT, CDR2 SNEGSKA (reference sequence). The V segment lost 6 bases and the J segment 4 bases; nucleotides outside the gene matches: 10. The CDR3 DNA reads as TGCAGTGCCACTACGACTAGCGAGTCAGAGACCCAGTACTTC. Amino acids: CSATTTSESETQYF.

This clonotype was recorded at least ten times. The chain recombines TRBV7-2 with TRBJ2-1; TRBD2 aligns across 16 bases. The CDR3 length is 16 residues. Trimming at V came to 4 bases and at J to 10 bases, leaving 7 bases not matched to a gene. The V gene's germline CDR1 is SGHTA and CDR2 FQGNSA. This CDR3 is CASSSPGLAGGPEQFF. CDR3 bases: TGTGCCAGCAGCTCGCCGGGACTAGCGGGAGGGCCAGAGCAGTTCTTC.